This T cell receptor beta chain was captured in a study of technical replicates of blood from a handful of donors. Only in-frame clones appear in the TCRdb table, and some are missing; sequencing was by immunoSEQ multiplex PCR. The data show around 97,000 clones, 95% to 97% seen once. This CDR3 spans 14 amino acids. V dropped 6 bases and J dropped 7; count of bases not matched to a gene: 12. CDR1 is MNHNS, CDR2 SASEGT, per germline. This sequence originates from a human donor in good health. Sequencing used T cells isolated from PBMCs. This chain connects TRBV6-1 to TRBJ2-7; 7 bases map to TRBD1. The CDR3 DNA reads TGTGCCAGCAGATTCGGGACAGTTCAAAGGGAGCAGTACTTC. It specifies CASRFGTVQREQYF.